These 2 T cell receptor beta chains originate from one sample sequenced in a study of identical twins. TCRdb re-analysed the 5' RACE reads in MiXCR, keeping a single row per CDR3 protein. This table has some 240,000 distinct CDR3 sequences, around 8% appearing once. These same data were also listed under a study on yellow fever vaccine responses in identical twins.

Sequenced input: CD8+ T cells sorted from blood. The receptors stem from a woman under 30 in good health.

This clonotype was picked up a small number of times. The chain recombines TRBV5-6 with TRBJ2-3; tentative D call: TRBD1 (5 bases). The CDR3 is 16 amino acids. V gave up 0 bases and J gave up 4 bases, with 15 bases separating them. CDR1 is SGHDT, CDR2 YYEEEE, per germline. DNA of the CDR3: TGTGCCAGCAGCTTGGGATCCCAGGGTTTTGCAGATACGCAGTATTTT. This translates into CASSLGSQGFADTQYF.

In DNA form, the CDR3 reads TGCAGTGCTTCGAGGACCAGAAACTACAATGAGCAGTTCTTC. Translated: CSASRTRNYNEQFF. The chain employs TRBV20-1 and TRBJ2-1; no firm D call. The CDR3 totals 14 residues. CDR1 and CDR2 (germline): DFQATT, SNEGSKA (reference sequence). Trimming stripped 5 bases from V and 3 bases from J, with 14 bases between.